The rows below give T cell receptor beta chains drawn from one sample of a study of T cell changes during pregnancy in multiple sclerosis. Data came from immunoSEQ multiplex PCR; TCRdb stores just in-frame clones and leaves some out. The sample has roughly 84,000 clones, just under 95% seen once. Sequenced material: peripheral blood, taken in the third trimester of pregnancy. The receptors come from a female donor in good health, enrolled as a control in a pregnancy study. Both conserved end residues are part of each CDR3. A D gene is named only where the DNA matches it firmly.

TRBV23-1	-	TRBJ2-5	CASSQTGCGETQYF
TRBV2	-	TRBJ1-5	CASSDVGGQPQHF
TRBV6-4	TRBD2	TRBJ2-1	CASSDEAGGYNEQFF
TRBV6-6	TRBD1	TRBJ1-5	CASSHIGTGSNQPQHF
TRBV30	-	TRBJ2-3	CAWSGLRTDTQYF
TRBV5-8	TRBD2	TRBJ2-1	CASSLLSLAGGWYEQFF
TRBV6-1	TRBD2	TRBJ2-3	CASKREAGTDTQYF
TRBV28	-	TRBJ1-5	CASSHDLRVYNQPQHF
TRBV6-4	-	TRBJ2-1	CASSDLSGNEQFF
TRBV5-1	TRBD2	TRBJ2-7	CASSPHFFGSGRREQYF
TRBV5-1	-	TRBJ2-1	CASSRSPGQTYNEQFF
TRBV2	-	TRBJ1-5	CASGGGVDQPQHF
TRBV5-6	-	TRBJ2-1	CASSLERLYNEQFF
TRBV13	TRBD2	TRBJ2-5	CASSRGLAETQYF
TRBV13	TRBD1	TRBJ2-1	CASQPATGVDNEQFF
TRBV29-1	TRBD1	TRBJ1-1	CSARTGRRITEAFF
TRBV5-1	TRBD2	TRBJ2-3	CASSPLAGVDTQYF
TRBV29-1	-	TRBJ2-4	CSVTGGQGKNIQYF
TRBV30	-	TRBJ1-1	CAWSRAGNRDTEAFF
TRBV2	-	TRBJ2-7	CASSERGRHQYF
TRBV15	-	TRBJ2-7	CATSRAGGDREYEQYF
TRBV6-6	TRBD2	TRBJ2-5	CASSYTGTSQETQYF
TRBV19	-	TRBJ2-1	CASRGWAQFQFF
TRBV28	-	TRBJ2-7	CASSLLSGEQYF
TRBV28	TRBD1	TRBJ1-1	CASSTRDRGGTEAFF
TRBV28	-	TRBJ1-2	CASSGTDSVFDYGYTF
TRBV18	TRBD1	TRBJ2-7	CASSLQDRSRYF
TRBV2	TRBD2	TRBJ2-3	CASSRAGGTDTQYF
TRBV5-1	-	TRBJ1-1	CASSLGPQGGDTEAFF
TRBV28	TRBD1	TRBJ1-5	CASSGQGASNQPQHF
TRBV6-6	-	TRBJ2-1	CASSYWGEYNEQFF
TRBV7-9	-	TRBJ2-7	CASSTLDGRGGYEQYF
TRBV6-6	TRBD1	TRBJ1-2	CASSYGTGNGYTF
TRBV4-1	TRBD1	TRBJ2-1	CASSFQPGQGNNEQFF
TRBV6-5	-	TRBJ1-6	CASSYGGRDSPLHF
TRBV4-1	-	TRBJ1-5	CASSQGDRTYQPQHF
TRBV5-1	TRBD2	TRBJ2-5	CASSTLAGTQETQYF
TRBV5-1	TRBD2	TRBJ2-3	CASSLASSGRLTDTQYF
TRBV11-3	TRBD2	TRBJ2-1	CASSSGLAGGNEQFF
TRBV5-4	-	TRBJ1-2	CASSSGVSNYGYTF